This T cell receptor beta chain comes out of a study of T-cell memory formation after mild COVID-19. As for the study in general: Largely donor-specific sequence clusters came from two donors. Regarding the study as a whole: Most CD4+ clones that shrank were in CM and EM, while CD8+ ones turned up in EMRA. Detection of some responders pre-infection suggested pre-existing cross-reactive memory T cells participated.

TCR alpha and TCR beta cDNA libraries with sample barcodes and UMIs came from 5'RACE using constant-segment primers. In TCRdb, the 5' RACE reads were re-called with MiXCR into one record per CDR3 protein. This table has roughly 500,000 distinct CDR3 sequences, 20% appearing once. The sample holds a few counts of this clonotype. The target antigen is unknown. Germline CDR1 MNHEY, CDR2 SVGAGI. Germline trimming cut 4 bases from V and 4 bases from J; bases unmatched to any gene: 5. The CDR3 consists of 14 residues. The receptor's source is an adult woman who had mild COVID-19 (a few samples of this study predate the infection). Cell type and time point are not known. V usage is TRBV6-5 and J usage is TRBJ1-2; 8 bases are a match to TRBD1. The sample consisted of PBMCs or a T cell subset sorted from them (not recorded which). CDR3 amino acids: CASSWGQGAYGYTF. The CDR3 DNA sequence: TGTGCCAGCAGTTGGGGGCAGGGGGCCTATGGCTACACCTTC.